The 31 T cell receptor beta chains below all came from one sample that was sequenced in a study of T cell responses to AZD1222 COVID-19 vaccine. Produced via immunoSEQ multiplex PCR; TCRdb's table is partial and in-frame only. This sample has around 120,000 clones, with 88% found just once. Specimen: peripheral blood, collected on day 0 of MenACWY control vaccination. These receptor sequences come from an adult in good health.

The rearrangement joins TRBV2 to TRBJ2-7; D uncertain. V was cut by 6 bases and J by 6 bases, with 21 bases left in between. The CDR3 extends over 15 amino acids. CDR1 is SNHLY and CDR2 is FYNNEI in the germline V gene. In DNA form, the CDR3 reads TGTGCCAGCAGCTCTCAGTCTTCTGGTACTCGCGAGCAGTACTTC. It is translated as CASSSQSSGTREQYF.

The chain recombines TRBV28 with TRBJ1-5; 7 positions match TRBD1. The CDR3 spans 15 residues. Looked up from germline, CDR1 is MDHEN and CDR2 is SYDVKM. The V and J ends lost 7 bases and 4 bases, in that order; junction bases with no gene match: 10. This chain's CDR3 is CASNYRGAYNQPQHF. The CDR3 DNA sequence: TGTGCCAGCAATTACAGGGGTGCGTATAATCAGCCCCAGCATTTT.

The chain couples TRBV2 to TRBJ2-3, with D perhaps being TRBD1 or TRBD2 (5 bases each). The CDR3 runs 12 residues. CDR1 is SNHLY and CDR2 is FYNNEI in the germline V gene. Deletions cut 7 bases from V and 9 bases from J, with 14 bases between. This CDR3 is CASTDQGGTQYF. The CDR3 region has the DNA TGTGCCAGCACGGACCAGGGCGGGACGCAGTATTTT.

V gene TRBV5-1 combines with J gene TRBJ2-7; D is ambiguous. Germline CDR1 and CDR2: SGHRS and YFSETQ. The V and J ends lost 0 bases and 5 bases respectively, with 9 bases between them. The CDR3 totals 13 residues. CDR3 loop: CASSLDGFNEQYF. The CDR3 nucleotides read TGCGCCAGCAGCTTGGACGGGTTCAACGAGCAGTACTTC.

The V call is TRBV7-9, the J call TRBJ1-4, with 9 bases aligning to TRBD1. The CDR3 totals 15 residues. Germline CDR1 is SEHNR and CDR2 is FQNEAQ (reference sequence). Losses at the gene ends were 5 bases for V and 5 bases for J; bases not matched to a gene: 6. CDR3: CASSTRQGVNEKLFF. The CDR3 DNA reads as TGTGCCAGCAGCACCCGACAGGGGGTAAATGAAAAACTGTTTTTT.

The V call is TRBV18, the J call TRBJ1-5, with D unresolved. This CDR3 is built from 16 residues. V was pared by 3 bases and J by 5 bases, with 17 bases between. Germline V gene data show CDR1 as KGHSH and CDR2 as LQKENI. Written as DNA, the CDR3 is TGTGCCAGCTCACCCAAGGTCCCAGCTAATTATCAGCCCCAGCATTTT. It translates to CASSPKVPANYQPQHF.

The V gene is TRBV19, the J gene TRBJ2-7; TRBD2 agrees at 7 bases. The trim removed 2 bases at V and 2 bases at J, leaving 6 bases unmatched. The CDR3 runs to 15 residues. The germline V gene encodes CDR1 LNHDA and CDR2 SQIVND (reference sequence). For the CDR3, the DNA is TGTGCCAGTAGTATACGGGCTAGCGGTCCCTACGAGCAGTACTTC. Protein: CASSIRASGPYEQYF.

The rearrangement joins TRBV7-2 to TRBJ1-5, with D possibly being TRBD1 (5 bases). Trimming removed 7 bases at V and 4 bases at J, with 17 bases between. Germline CDR1 reads SGHTA; CDR2 reads FQGNSA. CDR3 length equals 15 residues. The CDR3 region is CASTQRGTGNQPQHF. DNA of the CDR3: TGTGCCAGCACCCAACGGGGGACGGGTAATCAGCCCCAGCATTTT.

The rearrangement uses TRBV5-1 and TRBJ2-5; D is perhaps TRBD1 (8 bases). This CDR3 comprises 15 residues. V gave up 4 bases and J gave up 4 bases, with 17 bases separating them. The germline V gene encodes CDR1 SGHRS and CDR2 YFSETQ. CDR3 in DNA: TGCGCCAGCAGCGCTAGGACAGGGAGGGCAGAGACCCAGTACTTC. This encodes CASSARTGRAETQYF.

The chain has TRBV2 and TRBJ1-4; the match to TRBD1 covers 7 bases. This CDR3 contains 13 residues. Germline V gene lookup returns CDR1 SNHLY and CDR2 FYNNEI. J lost 8 bases, V lost 10 bases, and 10 bases had no gene match. The CDR3 DNA is TGTGCCACCGGGACAGAGCAGAGCGAAAAACTGTTTTTT. Its protein product is CATGTEQSEKLFF. Drawing the rest from reference TRBV2 and TRBJ1-4, the complete variable domain is EPEVTQTPSHQVTQMGQEVILRCVPISNHLYFYWYRQILGQKVEFLVSFYNNEISEKSEIFDDQFSVERPDGSNFTLKIRSTKLEDSAMYFCATGTEQSEKLFFGSGTQLSVL.

The chain employs TRBV5-6 and TRBJ2-1; possible D gene TRBD2, 6 bases. Germline V gene sequence: CDR1 SGHDT, CDR2 YYEEEE. CDR3 length: 17 amino acids. Deletions cut 4 bases from V and 2 bases from J, with 19 bases between. This chain's CDR3 is CASSVAEWRVPYNEQFF. The CDR3 DNA follows: TGTGCCAGCAGCGTTGCCGAGTGGAGGGTGCCCTACAATGAGCAGTTCTTC.

This sequence joins TRBV6-4 and TRBJ1-2, with D perhaps TRBD1 (5 bases). The V gene's germline CDR1 is MRHNA and CDR2 SNTAGT. The CDR3 has 14 residues. V lost 3 bases and J lost 2, with 10 bases in between. Here the CDR3 reads CASSEGQGNYGYTF. The CDR3 DNA is TGTGCCAGCAGTGAAGGCCAGGGCAACTATGGCTACACCTTC.

The rearrangement uses TRBV5-1 and TRBJ2-7, with D uncertain. The CDR3 length is 12 residues. Germline V gene data show CDR1 as SGHRS and CDR2 as YFSETQ. Trimming shortened V by 1 base and J by 4 bases, and 6 bases separated the two germline ends. For the CDR3, the DNA is TGCGCCAGCAGCTTGTGGGGATACGAGCAGTACTTC. As protein: CASSLWGYEQYF. Full variable domain (rest looked up from reference TRBV5-1 and TRBJ2-7): KAGVTQTPRYLIKTRGQQVTLSCSPISGHRSVSWYQQTPGQGLQFLFEYFSETQRNKGNFPGRFSGRQFSNSRSEMNVSTLELGDSALYLCASSLWGYEQYFGPGTRLTVT.

The chain recombines TRBV19 with TRBJ1-1, with D uncertain. Germline V CDR1 and CDR2: LNHDA, SQIVND (reference sequence). This CDR3 has 13 amino acids. V lost 6 bases, J lost 4 bases, and 12 bases lay in between. The CDR3 region has the DNA TGTGCCAGTAGCCGCAATAGAGGCACTGAAGCTTTCTTT. Protein product: CASSRNRGTEAFF.

The rearrangement joins TRBV12-5 to TRBJ2-5; a weak D match, TRBD1 (6 bases). Germline-derived CDR1 and CDR2 are LGHNT and FRNRAP. With 0 bases removed from V and 4 bases from J, the gap between germline ends came to 12 bases. This CDR3 has 15 amino acids. CDR3 protein: CASGLVRAGVETQYF. For the CDR3, the DNA is TGTGCTAGTGGTTTGGTACGGGCAGGGGTAGAGACCCAGTACTTC.

The rearrangement uses TRBV3-1 (or the pseudogene TRBV3-2) and TRBJ1-6, with D possibly matching TRBD1 (5 bases). Deletions cut 3 bases from V and 13 bases from J, with 16 bases between. Germline V CDR1 and CDR2: LGHDT, YNNKEL (reference sequence). CDR3 size: 14 residues. The CDR3 sequence: CASSQAGGFNPLHF. The CDR3 DNA reads as TGTGCCAGCAGCCAGGCCGGGGGGTTTAACCCCCTCCACTTT.

The chain has TRBV3-1 (or the pseudogene TRBV3-2) and TRBJ2-7; no reliable D call. Germline V lookup: CDR1 LGHDT, CDR2 YNNKEL (reference sequence). The V and J ends lost 4 bases and 0 bases respectively, with 7 bases between them. The CDR3 covers 13 residues. The CDR3 is CASSPRVSYEQYF. The DNA of the CDR3 is TGTGCCAGCAGCCCCCGGGTCTCCTACGAGCAGTACTTC.

The V call is TRBV5-1, the J call TRBJ2-7; D call uncertain. Trimming pared 0 bases from V and 0 bases from J, leaving 10 bases between. Germline V gene lookup returns CDR1 SGHRS and CDR2 YFSETQ. The CDR3 is 15 residues long. The CDR3 region has the DNA TGCGCCAGCAGCTTGGGAATGGGGTACTCCTACGAGCAGTACTTC. This encodes CASSLGMGYSYEQYF.

This sequence joins TRBV28 and TRBJ2-1; D uncertain. CDR1 is MDHEN and CDR2 is SYDVKM in the germline V gene. V was shortened by 7 bases and J by 10 bases, with 14 bases between the two germline ends. This CDR3 spans 12 amino acids. The CDR3 reads CASTEKGTEQFF. As DNA, the CDR3 is TGTGCCAGCACCGAAAAAGGCACCGAGCAGTTCTTC. The whole variable domain, remainder taken from reference TRBV28 and TRBJ2-1, is DVKVTQSSRYLVKRTGEKVFLECVQDMDHENMFWYRQDPGLGLRLIYFSYDVKMKEKGDIPEGYSVSREKKERFSLILESASTNQTSMYLCASTEKGTEQFFGPGTRLTVL.

This clone was seen a single time. V usage is TRBV2 and J usage is TRBJ1-5; weak D call: TRBD1 (6 bases). Per germline, CDR1 SNHLY and CDR2 FYNNEI. V was pared by 4 bases and J by 7 bases, with 17 bases between. The CDR3 is 15 amino acids. CDR3 sequence reads: CASSAIRGGGQPQHF. The CDR3 DNA follows: TGTGCCAGCAGTGCCATCAGGGGCGGGGGACAGCCCCAGCATTTT.

The chain employs TRBV5-1 and TRBJ2-1; 8 nucleotides align to TRBD1. V was pared by 0 bases and J by 7 bases, with 6 bases of the junction left unmatched. Germline values: CDR1 SGHRS, CDR2 YFSETQ. This CDR3 has 15 amino acids. The CDR3 loop is CASSLGTGRKNEQFF. For the CDR3, the DNA is TGCGCCAGCAGCTTGGGGACAGGGCGGAAGAATGAGCAGTTCTTC.

V is TRBV27 and J is TRBJ1-6, with D perhaps TRBD1 (6 bases). V was trimmed by 6 bases and J by 10 bases, leaving 19 bases between them. Per germline, CDR1 MNHEY and CDR2 SMNVEV (reference sequence). The CDR3 is 15 amino acids. The CDR3, as DNA: TGTGCCAGCAGGGAGGGCCAGGGGATTAGGTCACCCCTCCACTTT. This gives the protein CASREGQGIRSPLHF.

The V call is TRBV27, the J call TRBJ2-1; possibly TRBD2 for D (5 bases). The CDR3 has 11 residues. V was pared by 8 bases and J by 10 bases, with 12 bases between. Germline V lookup: CDR1 MNHEY, CDR2 SMNVEV (reference sequence). DNA for the CDR3: TGTGCCAGCGGGGAGCCTGTCGAGCAGTTCTTC. As protein: CASGEPVEQFF.

V gene TRBV19 combines with J gene TRBJ2-1, with 9 bases fitting TRBD2. Per germline, CDR1 LNHDA and CDR2 SQIVND (reference sequence). Trimming cost V 4 bases and J 9 bases; bases outside gene matches: 10. This CDR3 contains 15 residues. CDR3 bases: TGTGCCAGTAGTACCGCGGGCGGGAGGGCCTCTGAGCAGTTCTTC. This codes for CASSTAGGRASEQFF.

V usage is TRBV2 and J usage is TRBJ2-7; no definite D call. V was cut by 5 bases and J by 4 bases, with 6 bases left in between. Germline V lookup: CDR1 SNHLY, CDR2 FYNNEI. The CDR3 runs 11 residues. The CDR3 nucleotides are TGTGCCAGCAGTTCCGGGTACGAGCAGTACTTC. It translates to CASSSGYEQYF.

J is TRBJ2-3 and V is TRBV28; D perhaps matches TRBD1 (6 bases). CDR1 and CDR2 (germline): MDHEN, SYDVKM. The CDR3 has 15 residues. V lost 6 bases, J lost 0 bases, and 13 bases lay in between. The CDR3 bases are TGTGCCAGCAGGCGGACAGACTATAGCACAGATACGCAGTATTTT. Translation: CASRRTDYSTDTQYF.

V usage is TRBV30 and J usage is TRBJ1-6; 10 bases agree with TRBD1. This CDR3 is built from 16 residues. The germline V gene has CDR1 GTSNPN and CDR2 SVGIG (reference sequence). Trimming removed 1 base from V and 10 bases from J; junction bases left unmatched: 10. CDR3 nucleotides: TGTGCCTGGAGTGCAGATTGGGACAGGGGCGGGTCACCCCTCCACTTT. It yields the protein CAWSADWDRGGSPLHF.

The chain employs TRBV10-2 and TRBJ1-5, with 8 positions matching TRBD1. This CDR3 has 16 amino acids. Germline V gene sequence: CDR1 WSHSY, CDR2 SAAADI. Trimming took 7 bases from V and 1 from J; bases not matched to a gene: 9. CDR3: CASTDSYRGSNQPQHF. In DNA, the CDR3 is TGCGCCAGCACCGACTCATACAGGGGGAGCAATCAGCCCCAGCATTTT.

The rearrangement links TRBV11-3 to TRBJ1-5; 9 bases line up with TRBD1. Germline CDR1 reads SGHNT; CDR2 reads YENEEA. CDR3 size: 18 residues. V lost 6 bases and J lost 2; bases outside the gene matches: 14. The CDR3: CASREGQGTRGGNQPQHF. CDR3 DNA sequence: TGTGCCAGCAGGGAGGGACAGGGAACCCGAGGGGGCAATCAGCCCCAGCATTTT.

The genes are TRBV18 and TRBJ2-7; 10 bases align to TRBD1. The CDR3 has 14 residues. CDR1 KGHSH and CDR2 LQKENI come from the germline V gene. The ends lost 4 bases at V and 1 base at J; junction bases unmatched: 1. The CDR3 region has the DNA TGTGCCAGCTCACGGGACAGGGGATCCTACGAGCAGTACTTC. This codes for CASSRDRGSYEQYF.

The V gene is TRBV2, the J gene TRBJ2-3, with D tentatively TRBD1 or TRBD2 (5 bases each). The V end lost 4 bases, the J end lost 11 bases, and 10 bases lay between the germline ends. The germline gives CDR1 SNHLY, CDR2 FYNNEI. CDR3 size: 11 residues. CDR3 DNA: TGTGCCAGCAGTGGGGGGTCGGGGCAGTATTTT. It specifies CASSGGSGQYF.